This TCR beta chain was recorded in a study of cytomegalovirus exposure and HLA in healthy donors. The wider study: It was reported in a later analysis that the same platform had been used for the 120 validation repertoires as for the roughly 710 first-cohort repertoires. Study-wide results and limits: It was reportedly the case that the classifier diagnosed cytomegalovirus status with high specificity and sensitivity. TCR beta chains numbering more than 150 were designated cytomegalovirus-associated. According to a later analysis, TCR clusters from the first cohort tended to co-occur in the approximately 120 validation repertoires.

Produced via immunoSEQ multiplex PCR; TCRdb's table is partial and in-frame only. The data hold hundreds of thousands of clones, with 75% to 90% observed a single time. This clone was seen just once. The antigen remains undetermined. Specimen: PBMCs. This receptor was identified in a woman younger than 30 in good health and CMV-seronegative.

The CDR3 nucleotides read TGTGCCAGTAGTATTGAGTTCCCCGGGGAGCTGTTTTTT. Its translation is CASSIEFPGELFF. This chain connects TRBV19 to TRBJ2-2; no definite D call. This CDR3 contains 13 residues. The V and J ends lost 3 bases and 6 bases respectively, with 8 bases between them. Looked up from germline, CDR1 is LNHDA and CDR2 is SQIVND (reference sequence).